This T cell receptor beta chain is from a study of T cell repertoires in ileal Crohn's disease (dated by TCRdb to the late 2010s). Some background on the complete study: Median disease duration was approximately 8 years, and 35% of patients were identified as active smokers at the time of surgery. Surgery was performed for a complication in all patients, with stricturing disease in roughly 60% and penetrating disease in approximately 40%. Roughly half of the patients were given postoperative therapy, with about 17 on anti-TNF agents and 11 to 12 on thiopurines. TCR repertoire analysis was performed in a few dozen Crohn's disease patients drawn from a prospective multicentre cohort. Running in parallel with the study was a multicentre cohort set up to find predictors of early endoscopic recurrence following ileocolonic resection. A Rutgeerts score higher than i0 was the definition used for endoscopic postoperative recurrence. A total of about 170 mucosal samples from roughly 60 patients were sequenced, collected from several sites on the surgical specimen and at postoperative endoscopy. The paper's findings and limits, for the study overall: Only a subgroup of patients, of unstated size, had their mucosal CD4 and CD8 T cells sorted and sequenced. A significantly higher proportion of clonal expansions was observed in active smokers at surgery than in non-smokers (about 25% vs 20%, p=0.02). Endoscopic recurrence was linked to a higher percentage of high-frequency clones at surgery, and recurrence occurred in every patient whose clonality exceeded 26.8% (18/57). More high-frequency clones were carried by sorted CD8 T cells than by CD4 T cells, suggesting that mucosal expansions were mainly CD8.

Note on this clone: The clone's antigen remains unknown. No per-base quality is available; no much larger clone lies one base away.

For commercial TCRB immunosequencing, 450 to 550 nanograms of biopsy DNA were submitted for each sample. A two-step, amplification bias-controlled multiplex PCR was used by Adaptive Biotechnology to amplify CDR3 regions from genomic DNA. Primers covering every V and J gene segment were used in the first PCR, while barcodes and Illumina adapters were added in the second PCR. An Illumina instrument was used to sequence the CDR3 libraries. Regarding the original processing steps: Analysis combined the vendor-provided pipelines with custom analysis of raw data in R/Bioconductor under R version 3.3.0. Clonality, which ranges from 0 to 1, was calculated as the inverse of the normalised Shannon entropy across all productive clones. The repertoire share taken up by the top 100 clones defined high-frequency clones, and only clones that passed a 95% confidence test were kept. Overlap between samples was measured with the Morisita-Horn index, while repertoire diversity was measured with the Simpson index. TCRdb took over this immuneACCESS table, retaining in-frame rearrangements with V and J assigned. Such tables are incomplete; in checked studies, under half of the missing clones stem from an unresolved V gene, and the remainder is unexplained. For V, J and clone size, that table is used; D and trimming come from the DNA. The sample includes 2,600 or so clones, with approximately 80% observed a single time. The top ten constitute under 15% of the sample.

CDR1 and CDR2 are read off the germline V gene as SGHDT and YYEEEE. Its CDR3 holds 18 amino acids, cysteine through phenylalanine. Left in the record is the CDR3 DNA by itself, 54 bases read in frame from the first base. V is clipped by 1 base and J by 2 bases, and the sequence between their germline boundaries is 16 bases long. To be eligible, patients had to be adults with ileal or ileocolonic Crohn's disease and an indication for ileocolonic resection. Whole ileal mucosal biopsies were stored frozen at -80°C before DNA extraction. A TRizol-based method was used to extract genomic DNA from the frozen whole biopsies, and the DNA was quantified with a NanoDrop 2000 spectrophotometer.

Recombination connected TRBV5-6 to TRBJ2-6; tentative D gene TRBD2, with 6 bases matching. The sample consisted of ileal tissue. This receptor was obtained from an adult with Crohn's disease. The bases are TGTGCCAGCAGCTTGCTTGCCGGGGGTGGGACTGGGGCCAACGTCCTGACTTTC. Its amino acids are CASSLLAGGGTGANVLTF. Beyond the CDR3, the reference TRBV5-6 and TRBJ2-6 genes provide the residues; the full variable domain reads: DAGVTQSPTHLIKTRGQQVTLRCSPKSGHDTVSWYQQALGQGPQFIFQYYEEEERQRGNFPDRFSGHQFPNYSSELNVNALLLGDSALYLCASSLLAGGGTGANVLTFGAGSRLTVL.